The entry below describes one T cell receptor beta chain. The record originates from a study of CD8 T cells in Susac syndrome. CDR1 is GTSNPN, CDR2 SVGIG, per germline (reference sequence). There are 13 residues in the CDR3. J gave up 11 bases and V 1 base, and 11 bases lay outside the gene matches. A quantity of about 0.5 to 1 ug RNA underwent reverse transcription using random hexamers. MiXCR, run by TCRdb on the immunoSEQ multiplex PCR reads, gives a single entry per CDR3 protein. This table holds around 130,000 distinct CDR3 sequences, 96% found once. CD8+ and CD4+ T cells from blood underwent TCR beta sequencing.

Sequencing used CD4+ T cells from PBMCs. This TCR was sampled from a human donor with Susac syndrome. The rearrangement joins TRBV30 to TRBJ2-7; the match to TRBD2 covers 7 bases. The CDR3 DNA is TGTGCCTGGAGTGCAAAGGGAGGGGTAGAGAAGTACTTC. Protein: CAWSAKGGVEKYF.